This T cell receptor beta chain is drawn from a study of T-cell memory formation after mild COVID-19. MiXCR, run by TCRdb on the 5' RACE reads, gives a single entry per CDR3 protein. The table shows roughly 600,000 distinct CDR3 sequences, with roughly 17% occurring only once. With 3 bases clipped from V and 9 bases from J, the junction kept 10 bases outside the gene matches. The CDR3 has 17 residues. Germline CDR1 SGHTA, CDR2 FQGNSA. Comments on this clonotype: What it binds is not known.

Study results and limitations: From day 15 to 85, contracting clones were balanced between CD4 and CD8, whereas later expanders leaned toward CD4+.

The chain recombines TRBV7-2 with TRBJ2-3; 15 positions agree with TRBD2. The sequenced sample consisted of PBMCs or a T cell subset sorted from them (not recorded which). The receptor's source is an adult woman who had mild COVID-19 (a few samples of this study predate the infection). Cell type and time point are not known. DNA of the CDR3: TGTGCCAGCAGCTTGGGGTACGGGACTAGCGGGGGGACCACGCAGTATTTT. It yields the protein CASSLGYGTSGGTTQYF.